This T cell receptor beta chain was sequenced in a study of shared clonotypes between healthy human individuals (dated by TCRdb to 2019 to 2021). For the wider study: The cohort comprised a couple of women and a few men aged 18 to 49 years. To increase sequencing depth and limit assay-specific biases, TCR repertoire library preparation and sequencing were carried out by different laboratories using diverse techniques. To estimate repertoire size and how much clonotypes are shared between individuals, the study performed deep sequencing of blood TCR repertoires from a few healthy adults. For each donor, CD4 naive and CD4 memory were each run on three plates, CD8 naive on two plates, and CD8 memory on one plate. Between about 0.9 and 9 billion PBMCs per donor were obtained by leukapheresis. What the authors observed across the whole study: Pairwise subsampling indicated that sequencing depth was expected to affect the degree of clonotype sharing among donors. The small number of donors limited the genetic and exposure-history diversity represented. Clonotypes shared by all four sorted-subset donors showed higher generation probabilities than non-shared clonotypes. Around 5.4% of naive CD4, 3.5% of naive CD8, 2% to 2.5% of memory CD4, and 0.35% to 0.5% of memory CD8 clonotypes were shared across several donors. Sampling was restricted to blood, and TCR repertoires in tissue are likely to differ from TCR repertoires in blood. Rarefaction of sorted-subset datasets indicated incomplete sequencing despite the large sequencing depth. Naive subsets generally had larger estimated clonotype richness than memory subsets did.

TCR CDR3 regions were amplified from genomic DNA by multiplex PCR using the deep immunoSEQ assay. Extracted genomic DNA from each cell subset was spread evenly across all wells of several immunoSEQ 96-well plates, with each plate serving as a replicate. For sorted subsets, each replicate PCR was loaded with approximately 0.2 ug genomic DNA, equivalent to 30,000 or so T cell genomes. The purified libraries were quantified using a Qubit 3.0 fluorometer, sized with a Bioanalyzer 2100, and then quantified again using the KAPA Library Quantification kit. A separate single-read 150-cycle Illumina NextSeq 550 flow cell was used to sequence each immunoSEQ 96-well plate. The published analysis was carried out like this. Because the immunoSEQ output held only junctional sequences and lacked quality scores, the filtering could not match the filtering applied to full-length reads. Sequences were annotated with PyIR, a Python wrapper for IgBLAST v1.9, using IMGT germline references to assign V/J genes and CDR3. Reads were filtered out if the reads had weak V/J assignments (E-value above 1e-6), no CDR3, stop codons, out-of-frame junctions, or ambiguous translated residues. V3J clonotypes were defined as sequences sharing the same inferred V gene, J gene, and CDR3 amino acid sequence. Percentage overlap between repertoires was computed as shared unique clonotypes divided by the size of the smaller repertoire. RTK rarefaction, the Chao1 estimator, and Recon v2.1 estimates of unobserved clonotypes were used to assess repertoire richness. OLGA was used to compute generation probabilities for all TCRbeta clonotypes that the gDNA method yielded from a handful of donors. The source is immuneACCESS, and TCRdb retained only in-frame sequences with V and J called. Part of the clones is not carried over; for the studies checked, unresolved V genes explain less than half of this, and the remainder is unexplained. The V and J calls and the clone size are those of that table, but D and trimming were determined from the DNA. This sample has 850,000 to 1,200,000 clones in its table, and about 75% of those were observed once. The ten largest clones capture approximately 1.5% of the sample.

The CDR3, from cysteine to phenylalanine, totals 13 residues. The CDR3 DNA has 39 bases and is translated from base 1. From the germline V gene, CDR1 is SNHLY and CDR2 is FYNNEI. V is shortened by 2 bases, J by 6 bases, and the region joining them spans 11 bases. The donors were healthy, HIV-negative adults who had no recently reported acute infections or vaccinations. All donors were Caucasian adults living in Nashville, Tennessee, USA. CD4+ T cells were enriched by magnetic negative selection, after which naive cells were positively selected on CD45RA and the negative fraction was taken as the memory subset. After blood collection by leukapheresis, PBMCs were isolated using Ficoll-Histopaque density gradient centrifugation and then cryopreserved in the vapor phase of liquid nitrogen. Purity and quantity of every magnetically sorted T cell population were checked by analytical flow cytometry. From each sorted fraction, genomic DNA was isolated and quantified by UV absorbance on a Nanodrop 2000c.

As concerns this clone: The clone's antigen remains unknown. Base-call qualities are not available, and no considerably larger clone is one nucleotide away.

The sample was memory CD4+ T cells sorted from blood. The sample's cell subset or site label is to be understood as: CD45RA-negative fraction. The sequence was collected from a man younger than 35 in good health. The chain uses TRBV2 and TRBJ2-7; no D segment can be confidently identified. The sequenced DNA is TGTGCCAGCAGTGAATTAGAGACCTCCGAGCAGTACTTC. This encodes CASSELETSEQYF.